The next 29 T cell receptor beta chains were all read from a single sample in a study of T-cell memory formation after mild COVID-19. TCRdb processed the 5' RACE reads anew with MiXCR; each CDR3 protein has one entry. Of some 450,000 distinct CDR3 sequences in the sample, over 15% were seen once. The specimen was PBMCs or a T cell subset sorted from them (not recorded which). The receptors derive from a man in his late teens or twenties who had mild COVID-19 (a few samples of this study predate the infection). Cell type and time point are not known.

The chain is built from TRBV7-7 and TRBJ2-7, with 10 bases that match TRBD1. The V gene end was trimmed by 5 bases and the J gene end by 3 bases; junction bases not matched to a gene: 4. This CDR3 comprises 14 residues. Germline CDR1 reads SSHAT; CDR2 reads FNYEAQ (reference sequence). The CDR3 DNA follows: TGTGCCAGCAGCGTGGGACAGGGGAACTACGAGCAGTACTTC. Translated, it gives CASSVGQGNYEQYF.

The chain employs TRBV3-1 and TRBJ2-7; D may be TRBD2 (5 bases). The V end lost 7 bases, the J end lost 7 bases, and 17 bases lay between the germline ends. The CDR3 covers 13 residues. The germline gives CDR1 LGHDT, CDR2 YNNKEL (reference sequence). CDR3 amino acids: CASIPWEPREQYV. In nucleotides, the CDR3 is TGTGCCAGCATCCCCTGGGAGCCCCGTGAGCAGTACGTC.

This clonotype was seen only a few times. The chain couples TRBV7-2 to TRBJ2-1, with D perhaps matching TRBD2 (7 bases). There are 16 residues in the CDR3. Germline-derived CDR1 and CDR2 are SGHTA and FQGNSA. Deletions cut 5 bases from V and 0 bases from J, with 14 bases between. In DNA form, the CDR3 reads TGTGCCAGCAGCGCCTCCGGGGGGCTCTCCTACAATGAGCAGTTCTTC. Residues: CASSASGGLSYNEQFF.

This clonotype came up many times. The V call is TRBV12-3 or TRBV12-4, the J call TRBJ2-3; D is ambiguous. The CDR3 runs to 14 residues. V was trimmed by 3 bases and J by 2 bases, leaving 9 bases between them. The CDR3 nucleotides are TGTGCCAGCAGTTTGCTAGGAACCACAGATACGCAGTATTTT. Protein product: CASSLLGTTDTQYF.

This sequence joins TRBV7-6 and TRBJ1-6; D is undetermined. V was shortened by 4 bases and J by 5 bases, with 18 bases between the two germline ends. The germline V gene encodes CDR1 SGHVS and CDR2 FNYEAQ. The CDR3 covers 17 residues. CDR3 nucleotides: TGTGCCAGCAGCTACGGTACACGGAGGACGGATAATTCACCCCTCCACTTT. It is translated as CASSYGTRRTDNSPLHF.

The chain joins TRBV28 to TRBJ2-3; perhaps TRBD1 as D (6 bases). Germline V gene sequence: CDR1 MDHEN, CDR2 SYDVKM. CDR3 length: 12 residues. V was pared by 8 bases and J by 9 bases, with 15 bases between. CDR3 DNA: TGTGCCAGCGCAGGGGTTTTTCTAACGCAGTATTTT. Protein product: CASAGVFLTQYF.

The CDR3 region has the DNA TGTGCTAGTGGGATACAGGGTTACGAGCAGTACTTC. This sequence encodes CASGIQGYEQYF. V is TRBV12-5 and J is TRBJ2-7, with D maybe TRBD1 (6 bases). The V end was cut by 6 bases, the J end by 4 bases, with 10 bases between. The CDR3 runs to 12 residues. In germline, CDR1 is LGHNT, CDR2 FRNRAP. Supplemented by reference TRBV12-5 and TRBJ2-7, the full variable domain reads DARVTQTPRHKVTEMGQEVTMRCQPILGHNTVFWYRQTMMQGLELLAYFRNRAPLDDSGMPKDRFSAEMPDATLATLKIQPSEPRDSAVYFCASGIQGYEQYFGPGTRLTVT.

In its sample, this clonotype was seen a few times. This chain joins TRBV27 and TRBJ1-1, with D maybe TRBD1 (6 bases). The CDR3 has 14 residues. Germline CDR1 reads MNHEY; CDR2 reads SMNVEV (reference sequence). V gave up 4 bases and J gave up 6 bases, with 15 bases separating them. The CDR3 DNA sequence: TGTGCCAGCAGTTCCCCAACCCAGGGGCCTGAAGCTTTCTTT. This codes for CASSSPTQGPEAFF.

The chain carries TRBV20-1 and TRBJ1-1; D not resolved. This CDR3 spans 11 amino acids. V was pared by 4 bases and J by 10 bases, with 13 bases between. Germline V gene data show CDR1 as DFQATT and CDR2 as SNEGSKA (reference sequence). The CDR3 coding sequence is TGCAGTGCTATCCGAAACCCGGGAGCTTTCTTT. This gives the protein CSAIRNPGAFF.

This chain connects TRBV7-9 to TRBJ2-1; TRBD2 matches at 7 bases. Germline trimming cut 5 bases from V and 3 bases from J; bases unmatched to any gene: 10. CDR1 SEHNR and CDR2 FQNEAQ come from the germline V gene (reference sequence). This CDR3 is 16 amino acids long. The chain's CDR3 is CASSRSETSYYNEQFF. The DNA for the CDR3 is TGTGCCAGCAGCCGCTCCGAGACTAGCTACTACAATGAGCAGTTCTTC.

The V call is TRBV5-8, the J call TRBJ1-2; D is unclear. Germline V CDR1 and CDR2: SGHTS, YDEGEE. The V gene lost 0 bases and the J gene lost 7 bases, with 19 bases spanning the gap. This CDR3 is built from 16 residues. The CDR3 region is CASSLGGSGLGFGYTF. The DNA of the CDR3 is TGTGCCAGCAGCTTGGGCGGGAGCGGATTGGGTTTTGGCTACACCTTC.

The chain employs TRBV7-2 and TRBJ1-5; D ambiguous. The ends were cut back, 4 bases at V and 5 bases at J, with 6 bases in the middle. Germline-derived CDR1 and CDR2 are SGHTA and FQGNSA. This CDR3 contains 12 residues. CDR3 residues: CASSSSHQPQHF. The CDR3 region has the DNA TGTGCCAGCAGCTCCTCCCATCAGCCCCAGCATTTT.

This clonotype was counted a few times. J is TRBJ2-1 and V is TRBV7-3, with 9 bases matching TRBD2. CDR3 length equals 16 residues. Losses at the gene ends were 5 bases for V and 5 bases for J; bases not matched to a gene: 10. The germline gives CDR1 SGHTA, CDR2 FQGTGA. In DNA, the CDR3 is TGTGCCAGCAGCCGCCGTCCTAGCGGGGAGGACAATGAGCAGTTCTTC. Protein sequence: CASSRRPSGEDNEQFF.

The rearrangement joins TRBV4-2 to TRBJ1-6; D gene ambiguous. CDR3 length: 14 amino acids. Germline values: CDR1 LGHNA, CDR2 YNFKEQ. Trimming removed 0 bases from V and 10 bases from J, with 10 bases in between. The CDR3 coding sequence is TGTGCCAGCAGCCAAGATCCCGAAGTCTCACCCCTCCACTTT. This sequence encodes CASSQDPEVSPLHF.

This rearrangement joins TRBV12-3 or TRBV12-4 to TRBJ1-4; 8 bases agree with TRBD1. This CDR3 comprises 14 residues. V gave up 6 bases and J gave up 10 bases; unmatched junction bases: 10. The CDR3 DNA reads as TGTGCCAGCAGCCAGGGGGCCCCGCTCGGAAAACTGTTTTTT. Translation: CASSQGAPLGKLFF.

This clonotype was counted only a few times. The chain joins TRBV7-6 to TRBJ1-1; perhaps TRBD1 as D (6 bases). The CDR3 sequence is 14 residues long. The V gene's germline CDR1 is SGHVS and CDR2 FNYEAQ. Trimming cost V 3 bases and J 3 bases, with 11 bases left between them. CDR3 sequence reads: CASSLWGLDTEAFF. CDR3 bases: TGTGCCAGCAGCTTGTGGGGGCTTGACACTGAAGCTTTCTTT.

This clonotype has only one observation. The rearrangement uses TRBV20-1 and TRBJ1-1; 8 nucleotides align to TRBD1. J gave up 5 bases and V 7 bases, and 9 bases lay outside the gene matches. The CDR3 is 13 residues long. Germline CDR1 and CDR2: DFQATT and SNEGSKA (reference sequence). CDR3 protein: CSVLDREGTEAFF. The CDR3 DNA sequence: TGCAGTGTTCTGGACAGGGAAGGGACTGAAGCTTTCTTT.

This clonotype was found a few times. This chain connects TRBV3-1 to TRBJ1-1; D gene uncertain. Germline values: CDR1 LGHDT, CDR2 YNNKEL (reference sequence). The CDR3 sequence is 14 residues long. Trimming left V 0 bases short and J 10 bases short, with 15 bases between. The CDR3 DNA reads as TGTGCCAGCAGCCAAGAATTTACGAGGTCGGTAGCTTTCTTT. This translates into CASSQEFTRSVAFF.

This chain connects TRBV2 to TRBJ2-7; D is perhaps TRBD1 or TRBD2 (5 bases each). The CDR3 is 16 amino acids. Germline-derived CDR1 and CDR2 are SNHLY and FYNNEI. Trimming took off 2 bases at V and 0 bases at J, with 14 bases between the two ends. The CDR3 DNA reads TGTGCCAGCAGTGAATTTTGGGGGATCGGCTCCTACGAGCAGTACGTC. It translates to CASSEFWGIGSYEQYV.

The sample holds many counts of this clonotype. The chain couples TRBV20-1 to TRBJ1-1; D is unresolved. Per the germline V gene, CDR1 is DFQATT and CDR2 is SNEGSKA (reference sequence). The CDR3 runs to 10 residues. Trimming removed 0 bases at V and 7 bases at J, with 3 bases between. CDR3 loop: CSARDNEAFF. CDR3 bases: TGCAGTGCTAGAGACAATGAAGCTTTCTTT.

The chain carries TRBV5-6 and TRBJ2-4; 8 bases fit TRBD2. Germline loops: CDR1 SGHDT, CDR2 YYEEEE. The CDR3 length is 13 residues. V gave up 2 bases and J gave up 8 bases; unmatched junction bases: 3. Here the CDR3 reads CASSFGGADIQYF. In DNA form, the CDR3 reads TGTGCCAGCAGCTTCGGGGGGGCGGACATTCAGTACTTC.

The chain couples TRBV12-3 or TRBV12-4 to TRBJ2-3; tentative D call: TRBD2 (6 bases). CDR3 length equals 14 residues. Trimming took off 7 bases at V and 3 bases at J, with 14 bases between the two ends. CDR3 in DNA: TGTGCCAGCACCCGGGACTTGCTTACAGATACGCAGTATTTT. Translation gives CASTRDLLTDTQYF.

For the CDR3, the DNA is TGCGCCAGCAGCCCAGTGGCAGGGGGCAAGGATGAGCAGTTCTTC. Translation: CASSPVAGGKDEQFF. The rearrangement uses TRBV4-1 and TRBJ2-1, with 8 bases fitting TRBD1. Germline CDR1 MGHRA, CDR2 YSYEKL. The length of the CDR3 is 15 residues. Germline trimming cut 4 bases from V and 8 bases from J; bases unmatched to any gene: 10.

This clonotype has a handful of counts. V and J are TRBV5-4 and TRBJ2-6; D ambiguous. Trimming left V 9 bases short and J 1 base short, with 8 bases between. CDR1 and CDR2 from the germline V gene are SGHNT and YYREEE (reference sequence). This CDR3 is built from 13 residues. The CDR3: CATGHSGANVLTF. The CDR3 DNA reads TGTGCCACCGGGCATTCTGGGGCCAACGTCCTGACTTTC.

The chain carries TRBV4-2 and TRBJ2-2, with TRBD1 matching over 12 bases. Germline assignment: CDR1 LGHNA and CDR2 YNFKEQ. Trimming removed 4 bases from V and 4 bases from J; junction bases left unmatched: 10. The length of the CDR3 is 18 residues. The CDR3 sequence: CASSPGMGQGAVTGELFF. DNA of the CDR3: TGTGCCAGCAGCCCAGGGATGGGACAGGGGGCTGTCACCGGGGAGCTGTTTTTT.

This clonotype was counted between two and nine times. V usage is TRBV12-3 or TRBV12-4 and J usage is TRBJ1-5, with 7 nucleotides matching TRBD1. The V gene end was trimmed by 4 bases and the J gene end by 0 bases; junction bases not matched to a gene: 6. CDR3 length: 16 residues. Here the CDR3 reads CASSYRTGLSNQPQHF. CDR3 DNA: TGTGCCAGCAGTTACAGGACAGGTCTTAGCAATCAGCCCCAGCATTTT.

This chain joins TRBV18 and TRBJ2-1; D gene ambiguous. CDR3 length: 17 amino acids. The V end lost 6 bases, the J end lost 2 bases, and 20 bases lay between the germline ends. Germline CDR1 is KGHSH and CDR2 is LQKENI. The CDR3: CASSLIDSGGAYNEQFF. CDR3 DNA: TGTGCCAGCTCTCTCATAGACTCAGGCGGCGCCTACAATGAGCAGTTCTTC.

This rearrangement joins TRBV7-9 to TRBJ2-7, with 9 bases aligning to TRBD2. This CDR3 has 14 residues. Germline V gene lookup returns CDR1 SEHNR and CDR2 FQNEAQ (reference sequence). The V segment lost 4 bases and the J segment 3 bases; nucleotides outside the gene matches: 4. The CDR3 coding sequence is TGTGCCAGCAGCTCAAGACTAGCGGACTACGAGCAGTACGTC. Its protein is CASSSRLADYEQYV.

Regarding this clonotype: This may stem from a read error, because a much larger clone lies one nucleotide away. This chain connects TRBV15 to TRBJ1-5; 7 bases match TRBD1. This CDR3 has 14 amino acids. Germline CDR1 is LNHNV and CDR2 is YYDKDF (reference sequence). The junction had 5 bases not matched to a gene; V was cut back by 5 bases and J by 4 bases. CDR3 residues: CATSVTGTNQPQHF. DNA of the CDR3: TGTGCCACCAGCGTGACAGGGACAAATCAGCCCCAGCATTTT.